This T cell receptor (beta chain) was identified during a study of blood T cell repertoires in COVID-19. Overall study context: Acute and convalescent COVID-19 samples came from the United States, Italy and Spain. Sample material is recorded as cDNA or gDNA derived from T cells, B-cell-depleted T cells, or PBMCs.

CDR1 is DFQATT, CDR2 SNEGSKA, per germline (reference sequence). This CDR3 has 11 residues. The V gene lost 4 bases and the J gene lost 0 bases, with 4 bases spanning the gap. Per the study methods: Reference gene primer amplification in the assay estimated nucleated cell counts. Measured with immunoSEQ multiplex PCR; TCRdb has only the in-frame clones, and not every one. That table furnishes V, J and clone size, whereas the DNA furnished D and trimming. The sample holds 100,000 to 150,000 clones, 81% seen once. This clone was seen only once. Seattle researchers signed up patients amid active infection and tracked them longitudinally.

The chain is built from TRBV20-1 and TRBJ2-7; D remains ambiguous. This clonotype was obtained from a man aged 25-45 years with COVID-19, enrolled during active disease. Sequenced sample: peripheral blood. The CDR3 protein is CSAKSSYEQYF. The CDR3 nucleotides read TGCAGTGCTAAGAGCTCCTACGAGCAGTACTTC.